This T cell receptor (beta chain) originates from a study of tumor-infiltrating lymphocytes in primary liver carcinoma. A constant-region primer primed TCR beta cDNA synthesis from around 500 ng of total RNA. Slightly modified ARM-PCR served as the procedure for the TCR beta libraries. These libraries came from three rounds of nested multiplex PCR. Each of the first two PCR rounds ran roughly 9 cycles with TRBV1-TRBV30 forward and C-beta reverse primers. Each CDR3 protein is one row after TCRdb ran MiXCR on the multiplex PCR reads. The sample records some 190,000 distinct CDR3 sequences, about 55% being singletons. The CDR3 runs 20 residues. CDR1 is KGHDR and CDR2 is SFDVKD in the germline V gene. Deletions cut 6 bases from V and 1 base from J, with 27 bases between. It was unsorted whole blood that yielded blood RNA, and germline DNA was also extracted. A sample of approximately 4 milliliters of peripheral blood was taken before surgery.

Only a few counts were recorded for this clonotype. V and J are TRBV24-1 and TRBJ2-1; tentatively, D is TRBD1 or TRBD2 (6 bases each). Sequences were obtained from peripheral blood. The TCR comes from a man between 40 and 49 years old with primary liver carcinoma and hepatitis B virus infection. In DNA, the CDR3 is TGTGCCACCAGTCCTTCAACCCGGGGGACACTGGGAAGGTCCTACAATGAGCAGTTCTTC. This gives the protein CATSPSTRGTLGRSYNEQFF.